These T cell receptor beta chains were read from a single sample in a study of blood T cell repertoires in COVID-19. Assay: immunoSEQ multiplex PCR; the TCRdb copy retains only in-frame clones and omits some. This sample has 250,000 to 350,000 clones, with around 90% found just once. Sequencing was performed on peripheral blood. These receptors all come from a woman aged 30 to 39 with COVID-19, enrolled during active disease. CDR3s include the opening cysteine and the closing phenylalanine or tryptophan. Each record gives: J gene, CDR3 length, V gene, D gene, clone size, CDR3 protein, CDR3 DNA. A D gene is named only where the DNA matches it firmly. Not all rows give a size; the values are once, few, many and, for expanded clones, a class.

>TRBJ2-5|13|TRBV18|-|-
CASSKGGQETQYF
TGTGCCAGCTCAAAGGGAGGCCAAGAGACCCAGTACTTC
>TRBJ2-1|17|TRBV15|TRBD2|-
CATSRLPGLASGNEQFF
TGTGCCACCAGCAGGCTTCCGGGACTAGCCTCGGGCAATGAGCAGTTCTTC
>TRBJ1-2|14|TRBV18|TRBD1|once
CASSQSTGNYGYTF
TGTGCCAGCTCACAATCGACAGGGAACTATGGCTACACCTTC
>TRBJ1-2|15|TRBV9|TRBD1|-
CASSVATGQGGGYTF
TGTGCCAGCAGCGTAGCTACGGGACAGGGAGGTGGCTACACCTTC
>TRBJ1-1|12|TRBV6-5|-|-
CASSRENTEAFF
TGTGCCAGCTCCAGGGAAAACACTGAAGCTTTCTTT
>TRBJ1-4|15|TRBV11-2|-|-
CASSERGARGEKLFF
TGTGCCAGCTCCGAGCGGGGGGCCAGAGGTGAAAAACTGTTTTTT
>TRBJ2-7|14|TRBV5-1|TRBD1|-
CASSGDRGPYEQYF
TGCGCCAGCAGCGGTGACAGGGGCCCCTACGAGCAGTACTTC
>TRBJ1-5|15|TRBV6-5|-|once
CAIKREVDSNQPQHF
TGTGCCATTAAACGTGAGGTTGATAGCAATCAGCCCCAGCATTTT
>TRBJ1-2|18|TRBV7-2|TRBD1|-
CASSDRPGTGRVNYGYTF
TGTGCCAGCAGCGACCGGCCCGGGACAGGGAGAGTTAACTATGGCTACACCTTC
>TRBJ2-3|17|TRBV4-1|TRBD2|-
CASSRGTSGSRTDTQYF
TGCGCCAGCAGCCGAGGGACTAGCGGGAGTCGCACAGATACGCAGTATTTT
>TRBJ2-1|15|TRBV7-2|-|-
CASSLSGLSNNEQFF
TGTGCCAGCAGCCTATCGGGACTTAGCAACAATGAGCAGTTCTTC
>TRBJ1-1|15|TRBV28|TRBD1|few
CASSLPDRGLTEAFF
TGTGCCAGCAGTTTACCGGACAGGGGGCTCACTGAAGCTTTCTTT
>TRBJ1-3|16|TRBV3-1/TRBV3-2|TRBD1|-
CASSQGEGAYGNTIYF
TGTGCCAGCAGCCAAGGCGAGGGGGCATACGGAAACACCATATATTTT
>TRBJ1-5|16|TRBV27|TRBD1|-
CASSTRQGGSNQPQHF
TGTGCCAGCAGTACAAGACAGGGGGGAAGCAATCAGCCCCAGCATTTT
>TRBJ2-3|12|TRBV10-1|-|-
CASSDFTDTQYF
TGCGCCAGCAGTGACTTTACAGATACGCAGTATTTT
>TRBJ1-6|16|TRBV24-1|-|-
CATSSGPGRYNSPLHF
TGTGCCACCAGTAGCGGCCCGGGAAGGTATAATTCACCCCTCCACTTT
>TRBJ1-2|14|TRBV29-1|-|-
CSVPEAAINYGYTF
TGCAGCGTTCCGGAGGCGGCGATCAACTATGGCTACACCTTC
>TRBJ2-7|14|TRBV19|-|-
CASSPAGMNYEQYF
TGTGCCAGTAGTCCCGCAGGGATGAACTACGAGCAGTACTTC
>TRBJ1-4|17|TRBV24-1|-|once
CATSDSGGPATNEKLFF
TGTGCCACCAGTGATTCGGGGGGACCCGCAACTAATGAAAAACTGTTTTTT
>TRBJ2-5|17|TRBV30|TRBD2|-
CAWSTLTSGRAQETQYF
TGTGCCTGGAGCACCTTGACTAGCGGGAGGGCCCAGGAGACCCAGTACTTC
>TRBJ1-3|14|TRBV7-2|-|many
CASSLKTAGNTIYF
TGTGCCAGCAGCTTAAAGACAGCCGGAAACACCATATATTTT
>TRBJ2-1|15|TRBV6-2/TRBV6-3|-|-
CASSSHAPQQGKQFF
TGTGCCAGCAGTTCCCACGCGCCCCAACAGGGCAAGCAGTTCTTC
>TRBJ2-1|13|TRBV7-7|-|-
CASSVGQKNEQFF
TGTGCCAGCAGCGTCGGACAGAAGAATGAGCAGTTCTTC
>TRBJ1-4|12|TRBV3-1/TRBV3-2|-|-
CASSQREGKLFF
TGTGCCAGCAGCCAACGGGAGGGTAAACTGTTTTTT
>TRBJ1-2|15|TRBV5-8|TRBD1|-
CASSLGYGQDYGYTF
TGTGCCAGCAGCTTAGGCTACGGACAGGATTATGGCTACACCTTC
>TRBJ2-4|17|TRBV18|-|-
CASSPGTGVGAKNIQYF
TGTGCCAGCTCACCCGGGACTGGGGTTGGAGCCAAAAACATTCAGTACTTC
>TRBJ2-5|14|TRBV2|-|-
CASNRGGGEETQYF
TGTGCCAGCAACAGGGGCGGAGGGGAAGAGACCCAGTACTTC
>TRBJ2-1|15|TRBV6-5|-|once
CATSNTGELYNEQFF
TGTGCCACATCCAATACAGGCGAACTCTACAATGAGCAGTTCTTC
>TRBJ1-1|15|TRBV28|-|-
CASSLPLTGSTEAFF
TGTGCCAGCAGTTTACCACTTACAGGATCGACTGAAGCTTTCTTT
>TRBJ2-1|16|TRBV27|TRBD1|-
CASSTETGFPYNEQFF
TGTGCCAGCAGTACAGAGACAGGGTTTCCCTACAATGAGCAGTTCTTC
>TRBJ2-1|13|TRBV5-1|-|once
CASSPPSGNEQFF
TGCGCCAGCAGCCCCCCGTCGGGGAATGAGCAGTTCTTC
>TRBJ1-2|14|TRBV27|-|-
CASSLSGADYGYTF
TGTGCCAGCAGTTTATCGGGGGCAGACTATGGCTACACCTTC
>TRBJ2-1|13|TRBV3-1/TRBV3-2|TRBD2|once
CASSIRTSNEQFF
TGTGCCAGCAGCATAAGGACTAGCAATGAGCAGTTCTTC
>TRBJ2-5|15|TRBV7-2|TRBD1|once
CASSFRQGGGETQYF
TGTGCCAGCAGCTTCCGACAGGGGGGAGGCGAGACCCAGTACTTC
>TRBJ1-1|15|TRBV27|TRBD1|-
CASSLWTGDNTEAFF
TGTGCCAGCAGCCTCTGGACAGGGGATAACACTGAAGCTTTCTTT
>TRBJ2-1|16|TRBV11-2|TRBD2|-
CASSFSLSGSYNEQFF
TGTGCCAGCAGCTTTTCTCTTAGCGGGAGTTACAATGAGCAGTTCTTC
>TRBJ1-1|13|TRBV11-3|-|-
CASSLQGRTEAFF
TGTGCCAGCAGCTTACAGGGTAGGACTGAAGCTTTCTTT
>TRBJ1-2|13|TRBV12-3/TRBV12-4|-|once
CASSFARGGGYTF
TGTGCCAGCAGTTTCGCTAGGGGGGGCGGCTACACCTTC
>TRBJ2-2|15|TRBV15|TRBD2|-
CATSRLAGWDGELFF
TGTGCCACCAGCAGACTAGCGGGATGGGACGGGGAGCTGTTTTTT
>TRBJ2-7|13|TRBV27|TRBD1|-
CASSFGQAYEQYF
TGTGCCAGCAGTTTCGGACAGGCCTACGAGCAGTACTTC
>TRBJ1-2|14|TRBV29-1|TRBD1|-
CSVGRTGGDYGYTF
TGCAGCGTTGGCCGGACAGGGGGGGACTATGGCTACACCTTC
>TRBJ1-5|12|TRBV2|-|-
CASRPGNQPQHF
TGTGCCAGCAGACCAGGCAATCAGCCCCAGCATTTT
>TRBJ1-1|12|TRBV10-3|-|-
CAIRDKVTEAFF
TGTGCCATCAGAGACAAGGTCACTGAAGCTTTCTTT
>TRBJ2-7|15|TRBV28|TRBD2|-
CASTPTGLPIYEQYF
TGTGCCAGCACCCCGACGGGACTACCTATCTACGAGCAGTACTTC
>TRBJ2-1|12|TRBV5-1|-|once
CASSQSYYEQFF
TGCGCCAGCTCACAGAGCTATTATGAGCAGTTCTTC
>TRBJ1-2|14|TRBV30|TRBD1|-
CAYSRATGGDGYTF
TGTGCCTATTCTAGGGCGACAGGGGGAGATGGCTACACCTTC
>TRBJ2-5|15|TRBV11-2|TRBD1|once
CASSLDGDSQETQYF
TGTGCCAGCAGCTTAGATGGGGACAGTCAAGAGACCCAGTACTTC
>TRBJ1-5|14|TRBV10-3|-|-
CAISDTRGNQPQHF
TGTGCCATCAGTGATACCCGAGGCAATCAGCCCCAGCATTTT
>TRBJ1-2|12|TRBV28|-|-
CASSPGLWGYTF
TGTGCCAGCAGTCCAGGGTTATGGGGCTACACCTTC
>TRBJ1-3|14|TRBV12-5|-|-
CASGLVLPPSYPDF
TGTGCTAGTGGTTTGGTACTCCCCCCATCGTATCCGGATTTT
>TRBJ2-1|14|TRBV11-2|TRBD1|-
CASSLGISGGEQFF
TGTGCCAGCAGCTTAGGAATATCAGGGGGTGAGCAGTTCTTC
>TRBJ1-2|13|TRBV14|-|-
CASSPGRGYGYTF
TGTGCCAGCAGCCCGGGTCGAGGCTATGGCTACACCTTC
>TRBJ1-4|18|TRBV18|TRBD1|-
CASSPPLGQAAANEKLFF
TGTGCCAGCTCACCACCGCTAGGACAGGCGGCAGCTAATGAAAAACTGTTTTTT
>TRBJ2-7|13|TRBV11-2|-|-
CASSPGVSYEQYF
TGTGCCAGCAGCCCGGGGGTATCCTACGAGCAGTACTTC
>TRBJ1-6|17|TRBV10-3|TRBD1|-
CAISEMVGQGGNSPLHF
TGTGCCATCAGTGAGATGGTGGGACAGGGGGGGAATTCACCCCTCCACTTT